This T cell receptor (beta chain) was profiled in a study of T cells expressing NK-cell markers. Study as a whole: The study drew TCR beta repertoires from sorted CD3+CD56+NKG2C+, CD3+CD56+NKG2C- and CD3+CD56-NKG2C+ T cells. The study, taken as a whole, reports: Whether expanded NKG2C+ T cell clones were HCMV specific stayed uncertain. As a fraction of CD8+ T cells, dominant NKG2C+ clonotypes reached roughly 1.0-7.0% in six donors.

CDR1 LNHNV and CDR2 YYDKDF come from the germline V gene (reference sequence). The CDR3 contains 15 residues. On this clonotype: The antigen is undetermined.

Libraries used 5'RACE template switching adding universal primer site and UMIs. TCRdb reanalyzed the 5' RACE reads, giving one entry per CDR3 protein sequence and no DNA. This repertoire includes about 400,000 distinct CDR3 sequences. The V call is TRBV15, the J call TRBJ2-4; no DNA is available, so the TRBD2 call from TCRdb remains unchecked. The receptor was derived from a woman aged 50 to 65 in good health. The sequencing input was blood T cells: a sorted CD56 or NKG2C T cell subset, CD4+ or CD8+ T cells, or bulk PBMC T cells (not recorded which). CDR3 sequence: CATRLAGEAKNIQYF.